These 9 T cell receptor beta chains share one sample of origin, sequenced in a study of T cell responses to AZD1222 COVID-19 vaccine. Sequenced by immunoSEQ multiplex PCR; TCRdb stores in-frame clones only, minus some. The sample gives about 120,000 clones, 75% to 95% of which show up once; 5.4% is in the top ten. The source was peripheral blood, collected on day 0 of AZD1222 vaccination. The source is an adult in good health.

The CDR3 region is CASSFLDASSYNSPLHF. CDR3 sequence (DNA): TGTGCCAGCAGTTTTCTGGACGCGAGCTCCTATAATTCACCCCTCCACTTT. The V and J genes are TRBV28 and TRBJ1-6; D gene uncertain. CDR1 and CDR2 (germline): MDHEN, SYDVKM. V lost 3 bases to trimming and J lost 0 bases, with 12 bases between them. The CDR3 has 17 residues.

In DNA, the CDR3 is TGTGCCAGCAGTCCTGATCGCTCCGAGCAGTACTTC. Protein product: CASSPDRSEQYF. This chain uses TRBV6-5 with TRBJ2-7; D gene unclear. Trimming took 5 bases from V and 6 from J, leaving 11 bases between them. Germline values: CDR1 MNHEY, CDR2 SVGAGI. This CDR3 has 12 amino acids.

V usage is TRBV7-6 and J usage is TRBJ1-3, with TRBD1 matching 8 bases. Trimming took 1 base from V and 2 from J; bases not matched to a gene: 1. Germline assignment: CDR1 SGHVS and CDR2 FNYEAQ. CDR3 length: 15 amino acids. CDR3 amino acids: CASSLEQGAGNTIYF. Here the CDR3 DNA reads TGTGCCAGCAGCTTAGAACAGGGGGCTGGAAACACCATATATTTT.

The J gene is TRBJ2-2, the V gene TRBV19; 7 bases fit TRBD1. Germline trimming cut 3 bases from V and 0 bases from J; bases unmatched to any gene: 7. CDR1 and CDR2 (germline): LNHDA, SQIVND (reference sequence). This CDR3 comprises 17 residues. The CDR3 reads CASSMKKGAANTGELFF. The DNA for the CDR3 is TGTGCCAGTAGTATGAAGAAGGGGGCTGCGAACACCGGGGAGCTGTTTTTT.

This clone appeared a few times. This rearrangement joins TRBV5-4 to TRBJ2-7, with TRBD1 as a possible D gene (6 bases). The CDR3 has 16 amino acids. The ends were cut back, 4 bases at V and 7 bases at J, with 24 bases in the middle. Per germline, CDR1 SGHNT and CDR2 YYREEE (reference sequence). The CDR3 nucleotides read TGTGCCAGCAGCACCGGTGGACAGCCGACCGGTGAGGAGCAGTACTTC. Encoded protein: CASSTGGQPTGEEQYF.

The table lists this clone with a count of one. The chain recombines TRBV20-1 with TRBJ2-2, with 7 bases that match TRBD2. The trim removed 3 bases at V and 1 base at J, leaving 2 bases unmatched. This CDR3 is built from 14 residues. Germline-derived CDR1 and CDR2 are DFQATT and SNEGSKA (reference sequence). CDR3 amino acids: CSASLAGNTGELFF. Written as DNA, the CDR3 is TGCAGTGCTAGTTTAGCGGGGAACACCGGGGAGCTGTTTTTT.

The chain recombines TRBV5-6 with TRBJ2-7, with D uncertain. CDR1 and CDR2 (germline): SGHDT, YYEEEE. The CDR3 is 12 residues long. Trimming shortened V by 0 bases and J by 2 bases, and 3 bases separated the two germline ends. CDR3 sequence reads: CASSLGAYEQYF. In DNA, the CDR3 is TGTGCCAGCAGCTTGGGAGCCTACGAGCAGTACTTC. Full variable domain (remainder filled in from reference TRBV5-6 and TRBJ2-7): DAGVTQSPTHLIKTRGQQVTLRCSPKSGHDTVSWYQQALGQGPQFIFQYYEEEERQRGNFPDRFSGHQFPNYSSELNVNALLLGDSALYLCASSLGAYEQYFGPGTRLTVT.

This clone has only a few counts. This chain connects TRBV6-2 or TRBV6-3 to TRBJ2-1; D is unresolved. This CDR3 has 13 residues. Germline V gene lookup returns CDR1 MNHEY and CDR2 SVGEGT. V lost 6 bases, J lost 4 bases, and 10 bases lay in between. CDR3 in amino acids: CASSDKAYNEQFF. DNA for the CDR3: TGTGCCAGCAGCGACAAAGCTTACAATGAGCAGTTCTTC.

The rearrangement links TRBV15 to TRBJ2-1, with 7 bases aligning to TRBD2. The CDR3 is made up of 15 amino acids. Germline V gene sequence: CDR1 LNHNV, CDR2 YYDKDF (reference sequence). The J segment lost 2 bases and the V segment lost 5 bases, leaving 6 bases of the junction unmatched. CDR3 sequence (DNA): TGTGCCACCAGCCGCGGGGGACGGACCTACAATGAGCAGTTCTTC. The encoded protein is CATSRGGRTYNEQFF.